These T cell receptor beta chains were read from a single sample in a study of post-analysis software for immune sequencing data. TCRdb reprocessed the PCR reads via MiXCR and lists one record per CDR3 protein. The sample comprises around 200,000 distinct CDR3 sequences, 25% to 30% of which are singletons, and 3% to 3.5% rests with the top ten. The sequenced material came from blood. The receptors here all came from a girl aged 2-17 years with multiple sclerosis. CDR3s include the opening cysteine and the closing phenylalanine or tryptophan. The D gene is left open where the match is weak. For some rows the clone size is stated as once, few or many, or as a class when expanded; others skip it.

TGCAGTGCTAGGGGGACAGGGGGCCAGCCCCAGCATTTT	CSARGTGGQPQHF	TRBD1	TRBV20-1	few	TRBJ1-5
TGTGCCAGCAGCTTAGGATCGGGCACTGAAGCTTTCTTT	CASSLGSGTEAFF	NA	TRBV13	NA	TRBJ1-1
TGTGCCAGCAGTGAAGCGCGGCCGTTGAACACTGAAGCTTTCTTT	CASSEARPLNTEAFF	NA	TRBV2	few	TRBJ1-1
TGCAGTGCTCCACGGGGACAGGGGAGTGGCACCATATATTTT	CSAPRGQGSGTIYF	TRBD1	TRBV20-1	few	TRBJ1-3
TGCAGTGCTAGCCCCCGGGAGGGCGGCTCCTACAATGAGCAGTTCTTC	CSASPREGGSYNEQFF	TRBD2	TRBV20-1	many	TRBJ2-1
TGCGCCAGCAGCCAGAGTAACACTGAAGCTTTCTTT	CASSQSNTEAFF	NA	TRBV5-1	few	TRBJ1-1
TGTGCCAGCAGTTACTCGTTAAACGGATTATCCTACGAGCAGTACTTC	CASSYSLNGLSYEQYF	NA	TRBV6-5	NA	TRBJ2-7
TGCGCCAGCAGTGACCAACCTAGCACAGATACGCAGTATTTT	CASSDQPSTDTQYF	NA	TRBV10-1	many	TRBJ2-3
TGTGCCAGCAGCTTCCGCGTGGGACGCTGGGCGTACGAGCAGTACTTC	CASSFRVGRWAYEQYF	NA	TRBV7-8	many	TRBJ2-7
TGTGCCAGCAGTGTAGGGGGAGGGGGAAGGTACGAGCAGTACTTC	CASSVGGGGRYEQYF	NA	TRBV6-1	few	TRBJ2-7
TGTGCCAGCAGGGCCGACGGTAGCTACAATGAGCAGTACTTC	CASRADGSYNEQYF	NA	TRBV6-1	NA	TRBJ2-7
TGTGCCAGCAGCTTATATGCGACAGGGGGCTCGGGCAATCAGCCCCAGCATTTT	CASSLYATGGSGNQPQHF	TRBD1	TRBV7-2	NA	TRBJ1-5
TGTGCCAGCAGCTCCTCCCGCAGTGGGATTCGCACAGATACGCAGTATTTT	CASSSSRSGIRTDTQYF	NA	TRBV7-2	NA	TRBJ2-3
TGCGCCAGCAGCCCCTCTAGCGGGGGGGCCCACAATGAGCAGTTCTTC	CASSPSSGGAHNEQFF	TRBD2	TRBV5-1	many	TRBJ2-1
TGCGCCAGCAGCTTGGTGGGGCTAGCGGGCGGCAATGAGCAGTTCTTC	CASSLVGLAGGNEQFF	TRBD2	TRBV5-1	many	TRBJ2-1
TGTGCCAGCAGTGCCCTCCGGGGAAGCGGGGGATACAATGAGCAGTACTTC	CASSALRGSGGYNEQYF	TRBD2	TRBV6-1	NA	TRBJ2-5
TGTGCCAGCGTCCGGGCAGGGAAAGAGACCCAGTACTTC	CASVRAGKETQYF	NA	TRBV7-9	NA	TRBJ2-5
TGCGCCAGCAGCGACACGGGCCCGAGAACTGAAGCTTTCTTT	CASSDTGPRTEAFF	NA	TRBV5-1	NA	TRBJ1-1
TGTGCCTCCGGACAGAATCCTAGCACAGATACGCAGTATTTT	CASGQNPSTDTQYF	NA	TRBV30	many	TRBJ2-3
TGTGCCAGCACCCGGGGGGCGACCACAGATACGCAGTATTTT	CASTRGATTDTQYF	NA	TRBV12-3/TRBV12-4	many	TRBJ2-3
TGCAGTGCTAGAAGTTTGCGGGAGAACACTGAAGCTTTCTTT	CSARSLRENTEAFF	NA	TRBV20-1	few	TRBJ1-1
TGCGCCAGCAGCTCTCGGACAGGAGCAGATGAGGACGAGCAGTACTTC	CASSSRTGADEDEQYF	TRBD1	TRBV5-1	many	TRBJ2-7
TGTGCCAGCAGCCCGGGGGACAGGGGCCGTTTCACTGAAGCTTTCTTT	CASSPGDRGRFTEAFF	TRBD1	TRBV28	NA	TRBJ1-1
TGTGCCAGCAGCCTATATATAGGGGGAGGATCCTCCTACAATGAGCAGTTCTTC	CASSLYIGGGSSYNEQFF	NA	TRBV3-1	many	TRBJ2-1
TGTGCCAGCAGCTTAGGACGGAGCTCCTACAATGAGCGGTACTTC	CASSLGRSSYNERYF	NA	TRBV7-9	NA	TRBJ2-1
TGTGCCAGCAGTCCTGACTGGCTTGGGGAGCAGTACTTC	CASSPDWLGEQYF	NA	TRBV6-5	many	TRBJ2-7
TGCGCCAGCAGCTTGGACGGGAGCTCCTACAATGAGCAGTTCTTC	CASSLDGSSYNEQFF	NA	TRBV5-1	many	TRBJ2-1
TGTGCCAGCTCACCGGGACAGAATTTTAATGGCTACACCTTC	CASSPGQNFNGYTF	TRBD1	TRBV18	NA	TRBJ1-2
TGTGCCAGCAGCATCGTCACAGGGAGGGAGACCCAGTACTTC	CASSIVTGRETQYF	NA	TRBV7-2	NA	TRBJ2-5
TGTGCCAGCAGTCTCAAACAGGAGGAGCCGACCTACGAGCAGTACTTC	CASSLKQEEPTYEQYF	NA	TRBV28	NA	TRBJ2-7
TGTGCCAGCAGACTATACACCGGGGAGCTGTTTTTT	CASRLYTGELFF	NA	TRBV12-3/TRBV12-4	NA	TRBJ2-2
TGCAGTGCTAGTTGGGCGGGAGAGGGTTACAATGAGCAGTACTTC	CSASWAGEGYNEQYF	TRBD2	TRBV20-1	few	TRBJ2-7
TGTGCCAGCAGCTTAACCGGACAGGGTGCATTGAGCGGCTACACCTTC	CASSLTGQGALSGYTF	TRBD1	TRBV7-3	NA	TRBJ1-2
TGTGCCAGCAGTCTCGACAGGGAGGCCACAGATACGCAGTATTTT	CASSLDREATDTQYF	NA	TRBV12-3/TRBV12-4	many	TRBJ2-3
TGTGCCAGCAGCCACGACAGGGGGGTCGACGAGCAGTACTTC	CASSHDRGVDEQYF	TRBD1	TRBV3-1	few	TRBJ2-7
TGTGCCAGCAGTGGAGATGGGAGCGAGCAGTACTTC	CASSGDGSEQYF	NA	TRBV2	NA	TRBJ2-7
TGTGCCAGCAGTCCGGACTGGACTAGCTTAGAGACCCAGTACTTC	CASSPDWTSLETQYF	TRBD2	TRBV12-3/TRBV12-4	many	TRBJ2-5
TGTGCCAGCAGCTTCGGGCTAACGGGAGAAGAGACCCAGTACTTC	CASSFGLTGEETQYF	NA	TRBV7-9	NA	TRBJ2-5
TGCAGCGTTGATGAAGACGAAGCCTCCTACGAGCAGTACTTC	CSVDEDEASYEQYF	NA	TRBV29-1	NA	TRBJ2-7
TGTGCCAGCAGCCAGGGGACAGGGAAGAACACCGGGGAGCTGTTTTTT	CASSQGTGKNTGELFF	TRBD1	TRBV12-3/TRBV12-4	NA	TRBJ2-2
TGCGCCAGCAGTGCGACTCGTGGGGCCAACGTCCTGACTTTC	CASSATRGANVLTF	NA	TRBV10-2	NA	TRBJ2-6
TGTGCCAGCTCACAAGCGGACAGGGAAAATTCACCCCTCCACTTT	CASSQADRENSPLHF	TRBD1	TRBV18	NA	TRBJ1-6
TGCGCCAGCAGCTTTAGCGGGTCCTCCTACAATGAGCAGTTCTTC	CASSFSGSSYNEQFF	TRBD2	TRBV5-1	many	TRBJ2-1